The rows below give T cell receptor beta chains drawn from one sample of a study of radiotherapy plus CTLA-4 blockade in lung cancer. The method was immunoSEQ multiplex PCR; TCRdb's version includes in-frame clones alone and lacks a portion of them. The sample consists of around 110,000 clones, about nine tenths of them appearing once. The specimen was peripheral blood, collected from a patient treated with radiotherapy plus ipilimumab. These receptors were taken from a human donor with non-small cell lung cancer that progressed on radiotherapy plus ipilimumab. The CDR3 runs from the conserved cysteine through the conserved F or W. The D gene is left open where the match is weak. Clone size is stated in some rows and not others, as once, few, many or a class when expanded.

d_gene | abundance | j_gene | v_gene | CDR3nt | CDR3aa
. | . | TRBJ2-1 | TRBV2 | TGTGCCAGCAGTGATAGTGGCCTCCCACGAAATGAGCAGTTCTTC | CASSDSGLPRNEQFF
. | . | TRBJ1-1 | TRBV6-6 | TGTGCCAGCAGGAGCGACCCTTTTAGAGAAGCTTTCTTT | CASRSDPFREAFF
TRBD1 | . | TRBJ2-5 | TRBV19 | TGTGCCAGTGGGGACAGGGTTGAGACCCAGTACTTC | CASGDRVETQYF
TRBD1 | once | TRBJ1-6 | TRBV25-1 | TGTGCCAGCATGAAATCCGGACAGGGAAATTCACCCCTCCACTTT | CASMKSGQGNSPLHF
TRBD1 | few | TRBJ1-1 | TRBV7-9 | TGTGCCAGCAGCTGGGGACAGGGGAAGGTCACTGAAGCTTTCTTT | CASSWGQGKVTEAFF
TRBD1 | . | TRBJ1-2 | TRBV5-1 | TGCGCCAGCGGGACAGGCGATAACTATGGCTACACCTTC | CASGTGDNYGYTF
TRBD2 | . | TRBJ2-7 | TRBV30 | TGTGCCTGGACCGAACCCGGTAGCGGGAGATACGAGCAGTACTTC | CAWTEPGSGRYEQYF
. | . | TRBJ2-6 | TRBV9 | TGTGCCAGCAGCGTAGTACCAGAACGCCTCTCTGGGGCCAACGTCCTGACTTTC | CASSVVPERLSGANVLTF
. | . | TRBJ1-1 | TRBV2 | TGTGCCAGCAGTGAGGAGCCCGACACTGAAGCTTTCTTT | CASSEEPDTEAFF
TRBD1 | . | TRBJ2-7 | TRBV7-9 | TGTGCCAGCAGCCTCCGAGGGGGCGGACAGGAGGTATCCTACGAGCAGTACTTC | CASSLRGGGQEVSYEQYF
. | . | TRBJ2-7 | TRBV14 | TGTGCCAGCAGCCAGCAACACTACGAGCAGTACTTC | CASSQQHYEQYF
TRBD2 | . | TRBJ2-7 | TRBV7-9 | TGTGCCAGCAGCTTAGGGGACTACCGCTACGAGCAGTACTTC | CASSLGDYRYEQYF
. | . | TRBJ2-2 | TRBV13 | TGTGCCAGCAGCTGGTCCGATGCCCGTTTTCAGTTTTTT | CASSWSDARFQFF
. | . | TRBJ2-1 | TRBV10-1 | TGCGCCAGCAGTCCCTACCGGGACCCCCCCTACAATGAGCAGTTCTTC | CASSPYRDPPYNEQFF
TRBD1 | . | TRBJ1-5 | TRBV6-1 | TGTGCCAGCAGTGAAGGACAGGGGGCGGCTCAGCCCCAGCATTTT | CASSEGQGAAQPQHF
TRBD2 | . | TRBJ2-7 | TRBV6-4 | TGTGCCAGCAGCGCCGGGACTAGCGGGAGGGGATCCTACGAGCAGTACTTC | CASSAGTSGRGSYEQYF
. | . | TRBJ1-3 | TRBV5-1 | TGCGCCAGCAGGACAGCGGAACCTGGAAACACCATATATTTT | CASRTAEPGNTIYF